This T cell receptor (beta chain) was documented in a study of human T cells and chemical hapten exposure. Study-wide background: Per-sample TCR yields varied mainly from small pooled library volume differences.

Individual cDNA molecules each carried unique molecular identifiers attached by the library. TCRdb recomputed calls from the RACE reads with MiXCR, one row per CDR3 protein. The sample contains some 45,000 distinct CDR3 sequences, around 4.5% of which appear only once. Time point in this sample: healthy volunteer bleed at 2 weeks. The authors' total RNA extraction used unfractionated whole blood. Many counts were recorded for this clonotype. The germline gives CDR1 SGHAT, CDR2 FQNNGV. The CDR3 sequence is 16 residues long. V trimming: 5 bases; J trimming: 2 bases; junction bases outside the gene matches: 8.

The chain is built from TRBV11-2 and TRBJ2-3; TRBD2 matches 9 bases. Sample: whole blood. The receptor was derived from a human donor in good health. Some clones in this sample may be carry-over from other donors' samples. CDR3 region: CASSPPTSGFTDTQYF. The DNA of the CDR3 is TGTGCCAGCAGCCCCCCGACTAGCGGATTCACAGATACGCAGTATTTT.